The entry below describes one T cell receptor beta chain. The antigen remains unidentified. This sample was included in a study of cytomegalovirus exposure and HLA in healthy donors. Overall study results and limits: A list of about 180 TCR beta chains associated with cytomegalovirus was given. Whilst most TCR sequences proved rare, a subset of public TCRs occurred across many donors.

This table comes from immunoSEQ multiplex PCR, and its TCRdb copy is limited to in-frame clones, with some not included. Seen here are some 110,000 clones, about 82% observed once, and the top ten hold under 5%. This sequence originates from a man aged 18 to 29 in good health and CMV-seronegative. Sequencing input: PBMCs.

DNA for the CDR3: TGTGCCAGCAGCCTTGGACAGGTATTCACTGAAGCTTTCTTT. Residues: CASSLGQVFTEAFF. The chain combines TRBV14 with TRBJ1-1; TRBD1 matches at 7 bases. J was trimmed by 4 bases and V by 4 bases; bases with no gene match: 6. This CDR3 contains 14 residues. Germline V gives CDR1 SGHDN, CDR2 FVKESK. Looking up the rest from reference TRBV14 and TRBJ1-1 gives the full variable domain: EAGVTQFPSHSVIEKGQTVTLRCDPISGHDNLYWYRRVMGKEIKFLLHFVKESKQDESGMPNNRFLAERTGGTYSTLKVQPAELEDSGVYFCASSLGQVFTEAFFGQGTRLTVV.